These 29 T cell receptor beta chains were all obtained from the same sample, sequenced in a study of blood T cell repertoires in COVID-19. TCRdb's table, derived via immunoSEQ multiplex PCR, lists solely in-frame clones and lacks some. The data show roughly 140,000 clones, more than 75% seen once. Specimen: peripheral blood. Receptors originate from a man aged 55 to 70 with acute or convalescent COVID-19.

Only one count was recorded for this clone. J is TRBJ2-7 and V is TRBV7-8, with 8 bases lining up with TRBD1. This CDR3 is 17 amino acids long. V was clipped by 6 bases and J by 3 bases; unmatched bases: 16. Germline assignment: CDR1 SGHVS and CDR2 FQNEAQ. The CDR3 bases are TGTGCCAGCAGGTTGGGGACGGGGACAGGCCACTTCTACGAGCAGTACTTC. Residues: CASRLGTGTGHFYEQYF.

The chain carries TRBV20-1 and TRBJ2-7; D may be TRBD1 (6 bases). The CDR3 consists of 12 residues. Deletions cut 3 bases from V and 3 bases from J, with 9 bases between. CDR1 and CDR2 from the germline V gene are DFQATT and SNEGSKA (reference sequence). CDR3 coding DNA: TGCAGTGCTAGTGACAGGCACTACGAGCAGTACTTC. This encodes CSASDRHYEQYF.

This clone was detected only a few times. The rearrangement links TRBV6-6 to TRBJ1-3; D is undetermined. Between the trimmed V and J ends, which lost 6 bases and 7 bases, there was a span of 25 bases. Germline V gene lookup returns CDR1 MNHNY and CDR2 SVGAGI (reference sequence). This CDR3 comprises 17 residues. The CDR3 coding sequence is TGTGCCAGCAGCCGATACGTATCCCTCGATGTTCGGAACACCATATATTTT. Translated: CASSRYVSLDVRNTIYF.

The table lists this clone with many counts. The V call is TRBV18, the J call TRBJ1-1; TRBD1 matches 7 bases. Germline V gene sequence: CDR1 KGHSH, CDR2 LQKENI. This CDR3 contains 12 residues. V lost 6 bases and J lost 10; bases outside the gene matches: 8. CDR3 sequence reads: CASSLTGERAFF. The CDR3 DNA reads as TGTGCCAGCTCCCTCACAGGGGAAAGAGCTTTCTTT.

This chain's CDR3 is CASSGDMNTEAFF. CDR3 DNA: TGTGCCAGCAGCGGGGACATGAACACTGAAGCTTTCTTT. J is TRBJ1-1 and V is TRBV6-6; D perhaps matches TRBD1 (6 bases). Trimming took off 6 bases at V and 0 bases at J, with 8 bases between the two ends. Germline V lookup: CDR1 MNHNY, CDR2 SVGAGI (reference sequence). This CDR3 has 13 residues.

The chain employs TRBV7-6 and TRBJ2-2; 10 bases agree with TRBD2. The CDR3 is 16 residues long. Trimming took 8 bases from V and 4 from J; bases not matched to a gene: 10. The germline CDR1 and CDR2 sequences are SGHVS and FNYEAQ. The CDR3, as DNA: TGTGCCAGCGCCTCGGGGGGACTAGCGATCACCGGGGAGCTGTTTTTT. Translation gives CASASGGLAITGELFF.

This clone was detected many times. The chain uses TRBV18 and TRBJ1-3; TRBD1 matches 7 bases. The CDR3 contains 15 residues. The junction had 1 base not matched to a gene; V was cut back by 1 base and J by 1 base. Per the germline V gene, CDR1 is KGHSH and CDR2 is LQKENI. In DNA form, the CDR3 reads TGTGCCAGCTCACCACAGGGGGCATCTGGAAACACCATATATTTT. Translating it yields CASSPQGASGNTIYF.

The chain uses TRBV7-2 and TRBJ1-3, with 8 bases lining up with TRBD1. V shed 6 bases and J 4 bases; nucleotides not matched to a gene: 8. The length of the CDR3 is 15 residues. CDR1 and CDR2 (germline): SGHTA, FQGNSA. CDR3: CASSSGQGRGNTIYF. In nucleotides, the CDR3 is TGTGCCAGCAGTTCTGGACAGGGAAGGGGAAACACCATATATTTT.

This chain connects TRBV5-1 to TRBJ2-7, with 8 bases identical to TRBD2. CDR3 length: 16 amino acids. Trimming at V came to 0 bases and at J to 2 bases, leaving 7 bases not matched to a gene. Germline values: CDR1 SGHRS, CDR2 YFSETQ. The CDR3 is CASSLARGGDPYEQYF. The CDR3 bases are TGCGCCAGCAGCTTGGCCCGGGGGGGAGATCCCTACGAGCAGTACTTC.

The rearrangement uses TRBV5-1 and TRBJ2-1, with D possibly TRBD2 on 6 matching bases. CDR1 SGHRS and CDR2 YFSETQ come from the germline V gene. This CDR3 has 15 residues. The V end lost 5 bases, the J end lost 3 bases, and 15 bases lay between the germline ends. The CDR3 DNA follows: TGCGCCAGCAGTTTCGGGTGGGGGGACTACAATGAGCAGTTCTTC. As protein: CASSFGWGDYNEQFF. The full variable domain, completed using reference TRBV5-1 and TRBJ2-1, is KAGVTQTPRYLIKTRGQQVTLSCSPISGHRSVSWYQQTPGQGLQFLFEYFSETQRNKGNFPGRFSGRQFSNSRSEMNVSTLELGDSALYLCASSFGWGDYNEQFFGPGTRLTVL.

A single count supports this clone. The chain has TRBV10-2 and TRBJ2-5, with 12 bases identical to TRBD1. V lost 5 bases, J lost 5 bases, and 3 bases stayed unmatched. Germline V gene data show CDR1 as WSHSY and CDR2 as SAAADI. CDR3 length: 14 amino acids. CDR3 bases: TGCGCCAGCAGTAAGGGACAGGGGGCTGAGACCCAGTACTTC. This sequence encodes CASSKGQGAETQYF.

The chain uses TRBV7-8 and TRBJ1-2, with D possibly being TRBD1 (5 bases). The CDR3 sequence is 13 residues long. V was shortened by 5 bases and J by 6 bases, with 13 bases between the two germline ends. From germline, CDR1 is SGHVS and CDR2 FQNEAQ. In nucleotides, the CDR3 is TGTGCCAGCAGCCCCAGGGATTCCGATGGCTACACCTTC. This gives the protein CASSPRDSDGYTF.

The gene calls are TRBV13 and TRBJ2-1, with 12 bases fitting TRBD2. Germline V lookup: CDR1 PRHDT, CDR2 FYEKMQ (reference sequence). V shed 5 bases and J 4 bases; nucleotides not matched to a gene: 3. This CDR3 has 15 amino acids. The CDR3 spells CASSATSGRYNEQFF. In DNA, the CDR3 is TGTGCCAGCAGCGCAACTAGCGGGAGGTACAATGAGCAGTTCTTC.

This clone was recorded a few times. The chain employs TRBV18 and TRBJ1-4, with 7 bases matching TRBD1. The germline V gene encodes CDR1 KGHSH and CDR2 LQKENI. V dropped 4 bases and J dropped 3; count of bases not matched to a gene: 2. CDR3 length: 14 amino acids. The CDR3 DNA sequence: TGTGCCAGCTCACGGGACAGCTCTAATGAAAAACTGTTTTTT. Its protein product is CASSRDSSNEKLFF.

The rearrangement uses TRBV7-9 and TRBJ1-6, with TRBD1 matching over 12 bases. Trimming took 5 bases from V and 10 from J; bases not matched to a gene: 6. CDR1 is SEHNR, CDR2 FQNEAQ, per germline (reference sequence). The CDR3 length is 15 residues. CDR3 amino acids: CASSRDRGRLSPLHF. The DNA for the CDR3 is TGTGCCAGCAGCCGGGACAGGGGGCGGTTGTCACCCCTCCACTTT.

The V call is TRBV6-2 or TRBV6-3, the J call TRBJ1-5; no reliable D call. The CDR3 totals 13 residues. Trimming took 2 bases from V and 7 from J, leaving 9 bases between them. Germline V CDR1 and CDR2: MNHEY, SVGEGT. CDR3 loop: CASSYGSPQPQHF. The CDR3 bases are TGTGCCAGCAGTTACGGCTCCCCCCAGCCCCAGCATTTT.

This clone was seen only a few times. The rearrangement uses TRBV7-9 and TRBJ2-7, with a weak D call TRBD1 (6 bases). Trimming cost V 5 bases and J 3 bases, with 17 bases left between them. There are 15 residues in the CDR3. Germline V CDR1 and CDR2: SEHNR, FQNEAQ (reference sequence). This chain's CDR3 is CASSNRDIGDYEQYF. The CDR3 region has the DNA TGTGCCAGCAGCAACCGGGACATCGGGGACTACGAGCAGTACTTC.

In its sample, this clone was seen once. The chain couples TRBV5-1 to TRBJ2-7; 7 positions agree with TRBD2. J lost 3 bases, V lost 0 bases, and 6 bases had no gene match. CDR3 size: 15 residues. Germline lookup yields CDR1 SGHRS and CDR2 YFSETQ. The CDR3 DNA reads TGCGCCAGCAGCTTGGCAGGCGGGAGTTACTACGAGCAGTACTTC. This translates into CASSLAGGSYYEQYF.

The J gene is TRBJ2-1, the V gene TRBV7-2; 7 positions agree with TRBD2. The CDR3 sequence is 14 residues long. Looked up from germline, CDR1 is SGHTA and CDR2 is FQGNSA. With 4 bases clipped from V and 10 bases from J, the junction kept 10 bases outside the gene matches. CDR3 DNA sequence: TGTGCCAGCAGCTCCACGGGGGGTCAAGGAGAGCAGTTCTTC. As protein: CASSSTGGQGEQFF.

Only one count was recorded for this clone. The chain has TRBV18 and TRBJ2-2, with 7 bases that match TRBD1. The germline V gene has CDR1 KGHSH and CDR2 LQKENI. The CDR3 totals 16 residues. The V segment lost 0 bases and the J segment 4 bases; nucleotides outside the gene matches: 5. The CDR3 here is CASSPPMGQSTGELFF. The DNA of the CDR3 is TGTGCCAGCTCACCACCCATGGGACAGAGCACCGGGGAGCTGTTTTTT.

The rearrangement uses TRBV20-1 and TRBJ2-5; TRBD2 is a possible D gene (6 bases). The V gene lost 3 bases and the J gene lost 9 bases, with 20 bases spanning the gap. CDR1 is DFQATT, CDR2 SNEGSKA, per germline (reference sequence). CDR3 size: 14 residues. The CDR3: CSASVSRGLGPQYF. The CDR3 DNA reads TGCAGTGCTAGTGTGTCGCGGGGACTCGGACCCCAGTACTTC.

The V and J genes are TRBV24-1 and TRBJ2-5, with D unresolved. Trimming stripped 1 base from V and 0 bases from J, with 5 bases between. Germline CDR1 and CDR2: KGHDR and SFDVKD. This CDR3 is 14 amino acids long. CDR3: CATSDFRYQETQYF. In nucleotides, the CDR3 is TGTGCCACCAGTGATTTCAGGTACCAAGAGACCCAGTACTTC.

The chain is built from TRBV2 and TRBJ2-7; 8 positions match TRBD2. There are 14 residues in the CDR3. The V gene end was trimmed by 6 bases and the J gene end by 4 bases; junction bases not matched to a gene: 8. CDR1 is SNHLY, CDR2 FYNNEI, per germline. CDR3 sequence reads: CASRDGTRRYEQYF. CDR3 bases: TGTGCCAGCAGAGATGGGACTAGAAGGTACGAGCAGTACTTC.

This chain connects TRBV6-4 to TRBJ2-2; TRBD2 matches at 7 bases. The V gene's germline CDR1 is MRHNA and CDR2 SNTAGT. With V trimmed by 2 bases and J by 3 bases, 12 bases remained unmatched. The CDR3 runs to 18 residues. Here the CDR3 DNA reads TGTGCCAGCAGTGACGTTATTCGCGGGAGTGAGGACACCGGGGAGCTGTTTTTT. Protein sequence: CASSDVIRGSEDTGELFF.

The rearrangement joins TRBV18 to TRBJ2-3, with 9 bases that match TRBD1. The CDR3 is 14 amino acids. Germline CDR1 and CDR2: KGHSH and LQKENI. V trimming: 10 bases; J trimming: 0 bases; junction bases outside the gene matches: 5. The CDR3 DNA reads as TGTGCCAACGCACAGGGGGCTAGCACAGATACGCAGTATTTT. This gives the protein CANAQGASTDTQYF.

This chain uses TRBV5-5 with TRBJ2-5; 8 bases match TRBD2. V trimming: 1 base; J trimming: 2 bases; junction bases outside the gene matches: 7. This CDR3 contains 16 residues. CDR1 and CDR2 (germline): SGHKS, YYEKEE (reference sequence). The CDR3 DNA reads as TGTGCCAGCAGCTTGTCTAGCGGGTGGGTACAAGAGACCCAGTACTTC. It codes for CASSLSSGWVQETQYF.

The rearrangement uses TRBV14 and TRBJ2-7; 8 nucleotides match TRBD1. Trimming cost V 4 bases and J 3 bases; bases outside gene matches: 11. Germline V gives CDR1 SGHDN, CDR2 FVKESK. The CDR3 has 16 residues. The CDR3, as DNA: TGTGCCAGCAGCCCAGACTCCGGGACAGGATTCTACGAGCAGTACTTC. It translates to CASSPDSGTGFYEQYF.

The chain recombines TRBV29-1 with TRBJ2-7, with 7 positions matching TRBD1. Germline lookup yields CDR1 SQVTM and CDR2 ANQGSEA. The CDR3 runs 14 residues. After removal of 1 base from V and 4 bases from J, the junction contained 7 bases not matched to a gene. CDR3 nucleotide sequence: TGCAGCGTTGAAGGTGTAGGGGGCATATACGAGCAGTACTTC. Amino acids: CSVEGVGGIYEQYF.

The rearrangement joins TRBV5-4 to TRBJ1-2; possible D gene TRBD1, 5 bases. The CDR3 loop spans 14 amino acids. V lost 2 bases, J lost 9 bases, and 17 bases lay in between. Germline V gives CDR1 SGHNT, CDR2 YYREEE (reference sequence). This CDR3 reads CASSFGPEGTRYTF. The CDR3 DNA is TGTGCCAGCAGCTTTGGACCGGAGGGGACTCGCTACACCTTC. Looking up the rest from reference TRBV5-4 and TRBJ1-2 gives the full variable domain: ETGVTQSPTHLIKTRGQQVTLRCSSQSGHNTVSWYQQALGQGPQFIFQYYREEENGRGNFPPRFSGLQFPNYSSELNVNALELDDSALYLCASSFGPEGTRYTFGSGTRLTVV.